This T cell receptor (beta chain) appears in the sequencing data of a study of T cell responses to AZD1222 COVID-19 vaccine. The CDR3 has 18 residues. CDR1 and CDR2 from the germline V gene are MGHRA and YSYEKL. V dropped 4 bases and J dropped 4; count of bases not matched to a gene: 12. Generated by immunoSEQ multiplex PCR, the TCRdb table keeps only in-frame clones and is missing some. The table has around 140,000 clones, about 92% seen once. The genes are TRBV4-1 and TRBJ2-6; TRBD1 matches at 8 bases. The source is an adult in good health. Sequenced material: peripheral blood, taken on day 0 of AZD1222 vaccination. This CDR3 reads CASSRPDRGASGANVLTF. The CDR3, as DNA: TGCGCCAGCAGCCGCCCAGACAGGGGCGCTAGCGGGGCCAACGTCCTGACTTTC.